This is a list of T cell receptor beta chains from one sample in a study of Ad26.COV2.S vaccination and SARS-CoV-2 variants. Some clones are missing from TCRdb's copy, which holds only in-frame ones; the method was immunoSEQ multiplex PCR. The sample has nearly 95,000 clones, approximately 77% seen once. Specimen: peripheral blood, collected after recovery from COVID-19. The receptors derive from a human donor who had recovered from COVID-19. Each CDR3 is given with its conserved first and last residue. The D gene is left open where the match is weak. Only part of the rows carry a size: once, few, many, or a class if the clone is expanded.

J	D	size	V	CDR3	DNA
TRBJ2-5	.	.	TRBV15	CATSRDPGTVGETQYF	TGTGCCACCAGCAGGGATCCTGGGACGGTGGGGGAGACCCAGTACTTC
TRBJ1-1	.	.	TRBV7-9	CASSLIYTEAFF	TGTGCCAGCAGCTTAATTTACACTGAAGCTTTCTTT
TRBJ2-2	TRBD2	once	TRBV5-4	CASSPRSSGKAGELFF	TGTGCCAGCAGCCCCCGCTCCAGCGGGAAGGCCGGGGAGCTGTTTTTT
TRBJ1-4	.	.	TRBV25-1	CASSELSRGKLFF	TGTGCCAGCAGTGAATTATCTCGGGGAAAACTGTTTTTT
TRBJ2-3	.	once	TRBV12-3/TRBV12-4	CASSLWTDTQYF	TGTGCCAGCAGTTTATGGACGGATACGCAGTATTTT
TRBJ1-2	.	.	TRBV9	CASSATGNYGYTF	TGTGCCAGCAGCGCGACAGGAAACTATGGCTACACCTTC
TRBJ1-5	TRBD1	.	TRBV19	CASSGQGVNQPQHF	TGTGCCAGTAGCGGACAGGGAGTCAATCAGCCCCAGCATTTT
TRBJ2-2	TRBD2	medium-sized	TRBV19	CASSKGLAGVSGELFF	TGTGCCAGTAGTAAAGGACTAGCGGGAGTCAGCGGGGAGCTGTTTTTT
TRBJ2-1	.	.	TRBV4-2	CASSQELARGGEQFF	TGTGCCAGCAGCCAAGAATTAGCGAGGGGCGGTGAGCAGTTCTTC
TRBJ2-5	.	.	TRBV6-2/TRBV6-3	CASSSDVVTQYF	TGTGCCAGCAGTAGCGATGTTGTGACCCAGTACTTC
TRBJ2-6	TRBD2	.	TRBV19	CATSLPGLGSGANVLTF	TGTGCCACCTCACTTCCGGGACTAGGGTCTGGGGCCAACGTCCTGACTTTC
TRBJ2-1	TRBD1	.	TRBV4-3	CASSQDATGTGGDEQFF	TGCGCCAGCAGCCAAGATGCGACCGGGACAGGGGGGGATGAGCAGTTCTTC
TRBJ1-1	.	.	TRBV5-4	CASTREGGQDTEAFF	TGTGCCAGCACCCGGGAGGGGGGACAAGACACTGAAGCTTTCTTT
TRBJ1-1	.	.	TRBV10-2	CASRPTGTLKNTEAFF	TGCGCCAGCAGACCTACAGGGACACTGAAGAACACTGAAGCTTTCTTT
TRBJ2-7	.	.	TRBV11-3	CASSLQWQALAGQYF	TGTGCCAGCAGCTTACAATGGCAGGCGTTGGCTGGTCAGTACTTC
TRBJ2-3	.	.	TRBV3-1/TRBV3-2	CASSLGIGERTDTQYF	TGTGCCAGCAGCCTGGGGATTGGGGAACGCACAGATACGCAGTATTTT